One TCR beta chain is described in this entry. Its matching antigen is unknown. Germline V gene lookup returns CDR1 KGHSH and CDR2 LQKENI. V dropped 6 bases and J dropped 6; count of bases not matched to a gene: 9. The CDR3 runs to 15 residues. Only in-frame clones appear in the TCRdb table, and some are missing; sequencing was by immunoSEQ multiplex PCR. This table holds 35,000 to 50,000 clones, approximately 90% found once. The source of the sample is a study of OX40 agonist ivuxolimab in advanced cancers. Study-level information: Ivuxolimab doses were 0.01, 0.1, 0.3, 1.5, 3 or 10 mg/kg every 2 weeks. With a range of roughly 23 to 79, age averaged roughly 60 years, and about 80% were male. The study, taken as a whole, reports: The specificity for antigen of the expanded peripheral T cells was not determined.

The chain joins TRBV18 to TRBJ2-7, with 12 bases aligning to TRBD1. This sequence originates from an adult with an advanced solid tumor such as melanoma, head and neck, liver or kidney cancer. The starting material was CD4+ or CD8+ T cells sorted from blood, obtained in a trial of the OX40 agonist ivuxolimab. CDR3 DNA sequence: TGTGCCAGCTCCCCCGGGACAGGGGGCGCCGGCGAGCAGTACTTC. It is translated as CASSPGTGGAGEQYF.